This T cell receptor (beta chain) originates from a study of T-cell reconstitution after alpha-beta-depleted transplantation in children (dated by TCRdb to the mid-2010s). Broadly, across the study: Using TCR repertoire profiling, the study quantitatively followed how T-cell immune reconstitution unfolded in children after TCRalphabeta/CD19-depleted allogeneic hematopoietic cell transplantation.

The library was built by means of PCR. The sequencing machine was an Illumina HiSeq 2500. To normalize quantification of the TCRbeta repertoire, the TCR libraries were built with molecular barcoding that relied on unique molecular identifiers. TCRdb trimmed the raw reads at Q25, called clones with MiXCR and kept productive beta chains. One record per CDR3 amino acid sequence lists the most common genes and DNA. This sample is represented by about a million distinct CDR3 sequences; less than 30% of them were singletons. Jointly, the top ten make up 28% of the sample. The cysteine opens and the phenylalanine closes a CDR3 of 11 amino acids. Only the CDR3 portion is preserved as DNA: 33 bases, with reading frame beginning at the first base. Cut back by 4 bases and 4 bases, the V and J ends lie 6 bases apart. CDR1 DFQATT and CDR2 SNEGSKA are derived from the germline V gene (reference sequence). The paper's findings and limits, for the study overall: Apparently early alphabetaT-cell count recovery about two months after transplant reportedly relied on only several hundred rapidly expanded clones derived from non-depleted graft cells. Hyperexpanded clone frequencies declined over subsequent months; after one year, T-cell counts and TCRbeta diversity were mostly attributed to newly produced T cells. In some patients, the high TCRbeta diversity seen at day 60 was put down to recipient T cells and intrathymic progenitors that had survived conditioning.

With regard to this clonotype: Which antigen it targets is not known. No per-base quality is available; no much larger clone lies one base away.

The intended sense of this specimen's treatment or condition label: allogeneic hematopoietic cell transplantation with graft depleted of TCRalphabeta T cells and CD19 B cells. The children who served as transplant recipients had been given grafts of TCRalphabeta/CD19-depleted allogeneic hematopoietic cells. This specimen consisted of PBMCs, mostly from graft donor cells, obtained 360 days after TCRalphabeta/CD19-depleted stem cell transplant. The V and J genes are TRBV20-1 and TRBJ2-3, with the identity of the D gene unclear. The sequence derives from a boy under three years old who had a stem cell transplant for SCID, so the T cells may come from the graft donor. The CDR3 loop reads CSATYPDTQYF. The DNA sequence follows: TGCAGTGCTACCTATCCAGATACGCAGTATTTT.